This T cell receptor beta chain appears in the sequencing data of a study of blood T cell repertoires in COVID-19. Study-level background: The United States, Italy and Spain supplied acute and convalescent COVID-19 samples. The analysed material was cDNA or gDNA that came from T cells, B-cell-depleted T cells, or PBMCs.

Per the original data handling: Estimated nucleated cell counts came from reference gene primer amplification. Measured with immunoSEQ multiplex PCR; TCRdb has only the in-frame clones, and not every one. V and J calls plus clone size are reproduced from that table; the DNA served to infer D and trimming. The sample has about 160,000 clones, 77% seen once. The CDR3 loop spans 15 amino acids. The germline V gene encodes CDR1 MNHNY and CDR2 SVGAGI (reference sequence). Unmatched junction bases numbered 7, after V lost 6 bases and J lost 2 bases. This receptor was taken from a man between 65 and 79 years old with acute or convalescent COVID-19. The V call is TRBV6-6, the J call TRBJ1-3; 7 positions agree with TRBD1. The sample consisted of peripheral blood. The CDR3 here is CASSRDRVPGNTIYF. In DNA form, the CDR3 reads TGTGCCAGCAGCCGCGACAGGGTACCTGGAAACACCATATATTTT.